In this sample, the clone carrying this T cell receptor (beta chain) turned up a few times. Its specificity is unknown. The data were obtained in a study of beta chain features in type 1 diabetes. The study, taken as a whole, reports: The naive, central memory and Treg TCRB repertoires of patients appeared to be more similar to one another than those of healthy donors.

CDR3 length equals 12 residues. The V end lost 5 bases, the J end lost 7 bases, and 8 bases lay between the germline ends. In germline, CDR1 is SEHNR, CDR2 FQNEAQ (reference sequence). Blood was collected once per donor into heparin, averaging around 0.11 L. Reverse transcribing all isolated RNA meant expressed TCRB transcripts were sequenced. Sequencing was performed with immunoSEQ multiplex PCR; in TCRdb, only in-frame clones are kept and a portion is missing. This sample has about 900,000 clones; 15% to 20% occur once, and the top ten carry about 0.025%. Specimen: naive CD4+ T cells from blood. The TCR was taken from a woman under 30 in good health. This chain joins TRBV7-9 and TRBJ2-2; D remains unclear. The CDR3 DNA reads TGTGCCAGCAGCAATGATGGCGGGGAGCTGTTTTTT. Protein: CASSNDGGELFF.